The T cell receptor (beta chain) described here comes from a study of cytomegalovirus exposure and HLA in healthy donors (dated by TCRdb to 2016 to 2017). Looking at the study overall: A later analysis indicated that the roughly 130 validation repertoires were generated on the platform also employed for the approximately 700 repertoires of the first cohort. The study was designed to test whether signatures of past pathogen exposure could be identified by cataloging public T cell receptors. In addition to the first cohort of around 670 subjects, a separate validation cohort of about 120 different subjects was used. High-throughput TCR immunosequencing, statistical association of individual TCRs with disease status, and machine learning were combined to predict cytomegalovirus infection status. What the authors observed across the whole study: Most TCR sequences were seen in very few donors, while some public TCRs were found in many individuals. Three of the identified cytomegalovirus-associated TCR beta chains were confirmed in vitro to be specific for cytomegalovirus antigens. Of the cluster scores, 90% to 95% were above 0 in a later analysis, which found that TCRs clustered in the first cohort also tended to co-occur in the 110 or so validation repertoires. The authors suggested that the approach could potentially be generalized to other disease states and immunological phenotypes. The classifier was reported to diagnose cytomegalovirus status with high specificity and sensitivity in both the original cohort and the validation cohort. A later analysis had no HLA typing for the validation cohort, so co-occurrence there was scored across all 120 repertoires. A total of 150 to 200 TCR beta chains were listed by the study as associated with cytomegalovirus.

The germline V gene gives CDR1 as SGHRS and CDR2 as YFSETQ. Trimming removed 2 bases from V and 5 bases from J, leaving 11 bases between the germline ends. Counted from cysteine to phenylalanine, this CDR3 has 14 amino acids. Only the CDR3 DNA stays, 42 bases, in frame from base 1. As regards this clone: Its antigen is currently not known. Base qualities were left out, and no much larger clone turns up one base away.

The donors were included in the validation cohort of some 110 subjects, a group kept apart from the roughly 680-subject first cohort. To prepare the library, the immunoSEQ multiplex PCR assay was applied. Under the source paper's analysis protocol: To diagnose cytomegalovirus status from the catalog of TCR beta chain sequences, a statistical classification framework was built. The table was pulled from immuneACCESS by TCRdb, which kept in-frame rearrangements only. Such tables lose some clones; where checked, under half of the loss comes from unresolved V genes, and the rest has no known cause. V and J calls plus clone size are reproduced from that table; the DNA served to infer D and trimming. The sample yields around 150,000 clones; about 80% were counted once. Roughly 27% of the sample comes from the top ten.

The sequence was collected from a man aged 25 to 40 in good health and CMV-seropositive. The sequencing input was PBMCs. The chain links TRBV5-1 with TRBJ2-1; a tentative D match to TRBD2 spans 5 bases. The CDR3 loop reads CASSLAEWDNEQFF. The bases are TGCGCCAGCAGCTTAGCGGAGTGGGACAATGAGCAGTTCTTC.